This paragraph covers one TCR beta chain sequence. This entry belongs to a study of cytomegalovirus exposure and HLA in healthy donors. PCR was performed using 60 Vbeta and 13 Jbeta primers. TCRdb keeps only in-frame clones here, not all; method: immunoSEQ multiplex PCR. Seen here are about 140,000 clones, 61% observed once, and the top ten hold roughly 1.9%. The CDR3 sequence is 14 residues long. Germline trimming cut 8 bases from V and 2 bases from J; bases unmatched to any gene: 3. Germline CDR1 and CDR2: ENHRY and SYGVKD. J is TRBJ2-5 and V is TRBV10-3, with TRBD2 matching over 12 bases. The material sequenced was PBMCs. The receptor comes from a male donor in good health and CMV-seronegative. The DNA for the CDR3 is TGTGCCATCTCCCTAGCGGGGGGGCAAGAGACCCAGTACTTC. Protein: CAISLAGGQETQYF.